Following are 26 T cell receptor beta chains from one sample sequenced in a study of blood T cell repertoires in COVID-19. Only in-frame clones appear in the TCRdb table, and some are missing; sequencing was by immunoSEQ multiplex PCR. The sample lists 150,000 to 180,000 clones; approximately 83% were seen once. Input material: peripheral blood. The receptors derive from a woman aged 60-75 years with acute or convalescent COVID-19.

This clone was detected only once. The rearrangement joins TRBV4-1 to TRBJ1-2, with D possibly matching TRBD1 (5 bases). Germline V CDR1 and CDR2: MGHRA, YSYEKL. CDR3 size: 17 residues. Trimming stripped 1 base from V and 1 base from J, with 16 bases between. The CDR3 DNA sequence: TGCGCCAGCAGCCAAGGAGGAACAGGAGATTTTAACTATGGCTACACCTTC. Amino acids: CASSQGGTGDFNYGYTF.

This chain connects TRBV10-3 to TRBJ2-3; D remains ambiguous. Germline-derived CDR1 and CDR2 are ENHRY and SYGVKD. V dropped 6 bases and J dropped 2 bases, with 6 bases sitting between them. The CDR3 contains 12 residues. The CDR3 DNA reads as TGTGCCATCAGAAGCCTCACAGATACGCAGTATTTT. It encodes CAIRSLTDTQYF.

The chain couples TRBV7-6 to TRBJ2-5, with 13 nucleotides matching TRBD2. CDR3 length: 15 amino acids. Germline V gene lookup returns CDR1 SGHVS and CDR2 FNYEAQ. J gave up 4 bases and V 6 bases, and 5 bases lay outside the gene matches. The CDR3 loop is CASRQTSGGGETQYF. CDR3 coding DNA: TGTGCCAGCAGACAAACTAGCGGGGGGGGAGAGACCCAGTACTTC.

The chain employs TRBV11-3 and TRBJ2-1, with 8 bases identical to TRBD2. Looked up from germline, CDR1 is SGHNT and CDR2 is YENEEA. The CDR3 has 14 residues. V dropped 3 bases and J dropped 9; count of bases not matched to a gene: 7. The CDR3 DNA is TGTGCCAGCAGCTTGGACGGGGGGGCCGGTGAGCAGTTCTTC. Translated: CASSLDGGAGEQFF.

V gene TRBV5-1 combines with J gene TRBJ1-2, with TRBD1 as a possible D gene (6 bases). V lost 5 bases and J 4 bases, leaving 12 bases between the germline ends. This CDR3 comprises 13 residues. Looked up from germline, CDR1 is SGHRS and CDR2 is YFSETQ. The CDR3 protein is CASRPRQAYGYTF. For the CDR3, the DNA is TGCGCCAGCAGACCCCGACAGGCCTATGGCTACACCTTC.

The chain recombines TRBV9 with TRBJ1-3, with D uncertain. V lost 0 bases and J 4 bases, leaving 14 bases between the germline ends. Germline V gene lookup returns CDR1 SGDLS and CDR2 YYNGEE. The CDR3 loop spans 16 amino acids. The CDR3 spells CASSVGQILAGNTIYF. The CDR3 coding sequence is TGTGCCAGCAGCGTAGGCCAAATTCTGGCCGGAAACACCATATATTTT.

The CDR3 nucleotides are TGCGCCAGCAGCCAAGGGGGGGGCAAGGATTATGGCTACACCTTC. Translation gives CASSQGGGKDYGYTF. The chain recombines TRBV4-1 with TRBJ1-2, with a possible D match to TRBD1 (6 bases). Trimming cost V 1 base and J 5 bases, with 14 bases left between them. The CDR3 sequence is 15 residues long. From germline, CDR1 is MGHRA and CDR2 YSYEKL.

The V and J genes are TRBV19 and TRBJ1-4, with D possibly being TRBD1 (6 bases). Trimming cost V 7 bases and J 6 bases, with 18 bases left between them. Germline lookup yields CDR1 LNHDA and CDR2 SQIVND (reference sequence). CDR3 length: 15 residues. CDR3 sequence: CASTLSGGVYEKLFF. CDR3 DNA sequence: TGTGCCAGTACCCTTAGCGGGGGCGTATATGAAAAACTGTTTTTT.

The chain links TRBV12-3 or TRBV12-4 to TRBJ1-5; 8 positions match TRBD1. After removal of 6 bases from V and 7 bases from J, the junction contained 5 bases not matched to a gene. The CDR3 sequence is 13 residues long. The CDR3 loop reads CASSQGAEQPQHF. The CDR3 nucleotides are TGTGCCAGCAGCCAGGGGGCAGAACAGCCCCAGCATTTT.

The V call is TRBV24-1, the J call TRBJ2-1; 10 bases map to TRBD2. The CDR3 totals 13 residues. Germline CDR1 is KGHDR and CDR2 is SFDVKD. J lost 8 bases, V lost 7 bases, and 4 bases had no gene match. For the CDR3, the DNA is TGTGCCACCAGAACTAGCGGGGTAGATGAGCAGTTCTTC. This translates into CATRTSGVDEQFF.

This chain uses TRBV5-5 with TRBJ2-7, with 7 bases aligning to TRBD1. Germline CDR1 reads SGHKS; CDR2 reads YYEKEE (reference sequence). CDR3 size: 13 residues. J gave up 3 bases and V 3 bases, and 3 bases lay outside the gene matches. The CDR3 reads CASSSRQGYEQYV. In DNA form, the CDR3 reads TGTGCCAGCAGCTCTAGACAGGGCTACGAGCAGTACGTC.

The chain recombines TRBV18 with TRBJ2-5, with 9 bases fitting TRBD1. Germline V gives CDR1 KGHSH, CDR2 LQKENI. The J segment lost 5 bases and the V segment lost 6 bases, leaving 10 bases of the junction unmatched. The CDR3 contains 15 residues. The DNA for the CDR3 is TGTGCCAGCTCCCGGGGACAGGGACAACGGGAGACCCAGTACTTC. Translated, it gives CASSRGQGQRETQYF.

The V gene is TRBV19, the J gene TRBJ2-5; no clear D. Between the trimmed V and J ends, which lost 7 bases and 3 bases, there was a span of 18 bases. The CDR3 has 15 amino acids. Germline values: CDR1 LNHDA, CDR2 SQIVND (reference sequence). The CDR3: CASMESRGRKETQYF. CDR3 nucleotides: TGTGCCAGTATGGAGTCTCGTGGCCGAAAAGAGACCCAGTACTTC. The entire variable domain, with the rest obtained from reference TRBV19 and TRBJ2-5, is as follows: DGGITQSPKYLFRKEGQNVTLSCEQNLNHDAMYWYRQDPGQGLRLIYYSQIVNDFQKGDIAEGYSVSREKKESFPLTVTSAQKNPTAFYLCASMESRGRKETQYFGPGTRLLVL.

The chain has TRBV4-2 and TRBJ1-2, with unresolved D. V dropped 0 bases and J dropped 3 bases, with 11 bases sitting between them. Germline CDR1 LGHNA, CDR2 YNFKEQ. CDR3 length equals 15 residues. CDR3 sequence: CASSQEGQAYYGYTF. CDR3 coding DNA: TGTGCCAGCAGCCAAGAGGGTCAGGCCTACTATGGCTACACCTTC.

The rearrangement uses TRBV5-1 and TRBJ2-1, with 9 bases aligning to TRBD2. The V segment lost 0 bases and the J segment 9 bases; nucleotides outside the gene matches: 7. This CDR3 is built from 15 residues. Germline V gene lookup returns CDR1 SGHRS and CDR2 YFSETQ. The CDR3 bases are TGCGCCAGCAGCTTGGCCTTAGCGGGGGTTCCTGAGCAGTTCTTC. Its translation: CASSLALAGVPEQFF.

The V gene is TRBV3-1 (or the pseudogene TRBV3-2), the J gene TRBJ2-7; 10 bases fit TRBD2. Germline trimming cut 5 bases from V and 3 bases from J; bases unmatched to any gene: 4. The CDR3 sequence is 14 residues long. The germline CDR1 and CDR2 sequences are LGHDT and YNNKEL (reference sequence). The CDR3 protein is CASSTRTSGYEQYF. In DNA form, the CDR3 reads TGTGCCAGCAGCACGCGGACTAGCGGCTACGAGCAGTACTTC.

CDR3 residues: CASSYQVPGELFF. The DNA of the CDR3 is TGTGCCAGCAGTTACCAGGTCCCCGGGGAGCTGTTTTTT. This sequence joins TRBV6-6 and TRBJ2-2; no reliable D call. The CDR3 is made up of 13 amino acids. V shed 2 bases and J shed 6 bases, with 7 bases lying between them. The germline V gene has CDR1 MNHNY and CDR2 SVGAGI (reference sequence).

The chain couples TRBV19 to TRBJ1-2, with TRBD1 identical over 7 bases. The CDR3 runs 14 residues. V was pared by 5 bases and J by 3 bases, with 6 bases of the junction left unmatched. Germline CDR1 and CDR2: LNHDA and SQIVND (reference sequence). The CDR3 loop reads CASSPRQGHYGYTF. For the CDR3, the DNA is TGTGCCAGTAGTCCCCGACAGGGCCACTATGGCTACACCTTC.

V gene TRBV12-2 combines with J gene TRBJ2-5; the table assigns TRBD2, which was not confirmed against the DNA. TRBV12-2 is given as a pseudogene. This CDR3 spans 19 amino acids. Here the CDR3 reads CASRLNPLAGEATFKTQYF. The CDR3 nucleotides are TGTGCAAGTCGCTTAAATCCATTAGCGGGGGAAGCGACATTCAAGACCCAGTACTTC.

Comment on this clone: Other DNA sequences from this sample encode an identical CDR3 as well. The V gene is TRBV6-5, the J gene TRBJ1-3; possibly TRBD1 for D (6 bases). Germline-derived CDR1 and CDR2 are MNHEY and SVGAGI. The CDR3 sequence is 14 residues long. V lost 5 bases, J lost 4 bases, and 12 bases lay in between. CDR3 loop: CASSPTGRGNTIYF. The CDR3 DNA sequence: TGTGCCAGCAGTCCAACAGGGAGAGGAAACACCATATATTTT.

In regard to this clone: Its ends do not fully match the called genes, so a read error is possible. The CDR3: CATSPGTSGGNNEQFF. The CDR3 DNA sequence: TGTGCCACCAGTCCCGGGACTAGCGGGGGAAACAATGAGCAGTTCTTC. The V and J genes are TRBV10-3 and TRBJ2-1, with 14 positions matching TRBD2. The CDR3 extends over 16 amino acids. CDR1 is ENHRY, CDR2 SYGVKD, per germline.

The chain joins TRBV6-6 to TRBJ1-2; weak D call: TRBD1 (5 bases). Trimming pared 8 bases from V and 5 bases from J, leaving 15 bases between. CDR3 size: 13 residues. Per germline, CDR1 MNHNY and CDR2 SVGAGI (reference sequence). CDR3 DNA sequence: TGTGCCAGCCGGACTACCGACAGTTATGGCTACACCTTC. Translation: CASRTTDSYGYTF.

The chain employs TRBV9 and TRBJ1-1; D gene uncertain. CDR3 length equals 13 residues. The V and J ends lost 0 bases and 11 bases respectively, with 14 bases between them. Germline V CDR1 and CDR2: SGDLS, YYNGEE. The CDR3 DNA reads as TGTGCCAGCAGCGTAGAGGCGGGAGGGAGGGCTTTCTTT. It codes for CASSVEAGGRAFF.

This clone was found many times. The chain recombines TRBV27 with TRBJ1-5; D gene uncertain. CDR3 size: 15 residues. The ends were cut back, 6 bases at V and 0 bases at J, with 12 bases in the middle. In germline, CDR1 is MNHEY, CDR2 SMNVEV (reference sequence). CDR3 bases: TGTGCCAGCAGATCCGGGGTCGTTAGCAATCAGCCCCAGCATTTT. Translation gives CASRSGVVSNQPQHF.

V usage is TRBV29-1 and J usage is TRBJ2-3; D might be TRBD1 (6 bases). Germline assignment: CDR1 SQVTM and CDR2 ANQGSEA. V was trimmed by 6 bases and J by 1 base, leaving 11 bases between them. CDR3 length: 13 residues. CDR3 nucleotides: TGCAGCGTCGACCGGACAGGCACAGATACGCAGTATTTT. Translation: CSVDRTGTDTQYF.

This clone was picked up a small number of times. J is TRBJ2-7 and V is TRBV7-9; D gene ambiguous. The CDR3 totals 12 residues. Trimming took off 1 base at V and 9 bases at J, with 10 bases between the two ends. CDR1 is SEHNR, CDR2 FQNEAQ, per germline (reference sequence). The CDR3 sequence is CASSLDNRGQYV. The CDR3 DNA reads TGTGCCAGCAGCTTAGACAATCGAGGGCAGTACGTC.